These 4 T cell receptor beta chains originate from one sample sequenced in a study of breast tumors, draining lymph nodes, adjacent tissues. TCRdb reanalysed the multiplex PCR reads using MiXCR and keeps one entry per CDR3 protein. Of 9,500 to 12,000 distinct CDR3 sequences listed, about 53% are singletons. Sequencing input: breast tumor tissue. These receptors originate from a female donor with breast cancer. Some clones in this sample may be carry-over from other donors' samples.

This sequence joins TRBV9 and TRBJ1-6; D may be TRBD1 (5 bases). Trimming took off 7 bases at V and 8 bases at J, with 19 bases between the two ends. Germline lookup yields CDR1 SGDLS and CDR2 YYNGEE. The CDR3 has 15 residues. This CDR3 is CASGSRDGQYSPLHF. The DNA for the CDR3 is TGTGCCAGCGGCTCCCGGGACGGACAATATTCACCCCTCCACTTT.

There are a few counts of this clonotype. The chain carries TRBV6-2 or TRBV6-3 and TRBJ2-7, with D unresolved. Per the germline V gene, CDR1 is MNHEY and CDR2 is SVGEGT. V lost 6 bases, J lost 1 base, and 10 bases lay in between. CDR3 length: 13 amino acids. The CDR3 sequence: CASRAGTSYEQYF. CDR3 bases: TGTGCCAGCAGGGCTGGCACTTCCTACGAGCAGTACTTC.

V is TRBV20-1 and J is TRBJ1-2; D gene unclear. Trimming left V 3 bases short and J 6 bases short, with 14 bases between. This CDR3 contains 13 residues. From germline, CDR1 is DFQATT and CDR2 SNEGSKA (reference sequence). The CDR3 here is CSARFGVGNGYTF. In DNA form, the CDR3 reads TGCAGTGCTAGGTTCGGCGTTGGGAATGGCTACACCTTC.

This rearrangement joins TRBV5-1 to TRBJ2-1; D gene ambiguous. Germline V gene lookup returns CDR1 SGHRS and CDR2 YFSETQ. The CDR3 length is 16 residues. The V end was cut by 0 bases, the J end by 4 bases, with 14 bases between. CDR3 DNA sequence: TGCGCCAGCAGCTTGGACATCGGTGGTTTATACAATGAGCAGTTCTTC. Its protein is CASSLDIGGLYNEQFF.